A selection of T cell receptor beta chains follows, all from one sample in a study of T cell repertoires in cytomegalovirus infection. These receptors are not linked to any known antigen. From the reads, TCRdb called clonotypes with MiXCR, one entry per CDR3 protein. The table records some 500,000 distinct CDR3 sequences, under 45% of them present only once. The sequences come from cultured PBMCs, collected from culture after CMV antigen stimulation. The source of these receptors is a human donor in good health (CMV status not recorded). Some clones in this sample may be carry-over from other donors' samples. Each CDR3 is given with its conserved first and last residue. Fields, in order: D gene, clone size, J gene, V gene, CDR3 protein, CDR3 DNA. The D gene is left open where the match is weak. Size is stated for part of the rows, as once, few or many counts, or as a class when the clone is expanded.

TRBD1,NA,TRBJ1-2,TRBV20-1,CSARDPQGNYGYTF,TGCAGTGCTAGAGACCCACAGGGGAACTATGGCTACACCTTC
NA,many,TRBJ2-3,TRBV7-2,CASSQMTRVVIPDTQYF,TGTGCCAGCAGCCAAATGACGAGAGTGGTGATTCCAGATACGCAGTATTTT
TRBD2,few,TRBJ2-1,TRBV5-1,CASSLGGTSGVEQFF,TGCGCCAGCAGCTTGGGGGGGACTAGCGGGGTTGAGCAGTTCTTC
TRBD2,few,TRBJ2-3,TRBV29-1,CSVVRLAMSTDTQYF,TGCAGCGTTGTCCGACTAGCCATGAGCACAGATACGCAGTATTTT
NA,NA,TRBJ2-7,TRBV7-8,CASGLGFSRGASHEQYF,TGTGCCAGCGGCTTAGGTTTTTCTCGGGGGGCTTCCCACGAGCAGTACTTC
NA,NA,TRBJ2-2,TRBV7-2,CASSTSRVGAGELFF,TGTGCCAGCAGCACGTCCAGGGTAGGGGCCGGGGAGCTGTTTTTT
NA,many,TRBJ2-5,TRBV7-2,CASSLEAEGPQYF,TGTGCCAGCAGCTTAGAAGCGGAGGGGCCCCAGTACTTC
TRBD2,few,TRBJ2-2,TRBV14,CASSQEETSGPGTGELFF,TGTGCCAGCAGCCAAGAGGAAACTAGCGGACCGGGGACCGGGGAGCTGTTTTTT
TRBD2,NA,TRBJ2-1,TRBV7-9,CASSLAAGGLHEQFF,TGTGCCAGCAGCTTAGCGGCGGGGGGTCTTCATGAGCAGTTCTTC
TRBD2,NA,TRBJ2-5,TRBV20-1,CSAPGGGMETQYF,TGCAGTGCTCCGGGAGGGGGGATGGAGACCCAGTACTTC
NA,NA,TRBJ1-5,TRBV7-2,CASSLTTEGLPQHF,TGTGCCAGCAGCTTAACGACGGAGGGTCTGCCCCAGCATTTT
NA,NA,TRBJ1-5,TRBV12-3/TRBV12-4,CASSSGEWSNQPQHF,TGTGCCAGCAGTTCAGGGGAGTGGAGCAATCAGCCCCAGCATTTT
NA,NA,TRBJ1-1,TRBV6-1,CASGVLAARTEAFF,TGTGCCAGCGGGGTTTTGGCAGCCCGAACTGAAGCTTTCTTT
NA,few,TRBJ2-5,TRBV12-3/TRBV12-4,CASSKAGGLQETQYF,TGTGCCAGCAGTAAGGCAGGAGGGCTCCAAGAGACCCAGTACTTC
TRBD2,many,TRBJ2-1,TRBV7-2,CASSLEGTSGRFYNEQFF,TGTGCCAGCAGCTTAGAAGGGACTAGCGGACGGTTTTACAATGAGCAGTTCTTC
NA,NA,TRBJ1-2,TRBV27,CASSSDPKRIYGYTF,TGTGCCAGCAGTTCCGACCCCAAAAGGATATATGGCTACACCTTC
TRBD1,NA,TRBJ2-1,TRBV28,CASSSGQGAYNEQFF,TGTGCCAGCAGCTCAGGACAGGGCGCCTACAATGAGCAGTTCTTC
TRBD1,few,TRBJ2-1,TRBV24-1,CATSDTRGSGTGLYNEQFF,TGTGCCACCAGTGACACGCGCGGCTCCGGGACAGGGTTATACAATGAGCAGTTCTTC
NA,NA,TRBJ2-2,TRBV12-3/TRBV12-4,CASSLGGQNTGELFF,TGTGCCAGCAGTTTGGGGGGACAGAACACCGGGGAGCTGTTTTTT
NA,NA,TRBJ2-7,TRBV27,CASGFAREQYF,TGTGCCAGCGGGTTCGCGCGAGAGCAGTACTTC
NA,NA,TRBJ2-5,TRBV6-2/TRBV6-3,CASSYSPEGETQYF,TGTGCCAGCAGTTACTCCCCCGAAGGAGAGACCCAGTACTTC
TRBD1,NA,TRBJ2-7,TRBV25-1,CASSDDRGLYEQYF,TGTGCCAGCAGTGATGACAGGGGGCTCTACGAGCAGTACTTC
TRBD1,NA,TRBJ1-5,TRBV7-2,CASSLDRGVISQHF,TGTGCCAGCAGCTTAGACAGGGGGGTTATATCCCAGCATTTT
TRBD2,NA,TRBJ2-3,TRBV6-1,CASGLAGTSTDTQYF,TGTGCCAGCGGATTAGCGGGAACAAGCACAGATACGCAGTATTTT
TRBD2,many,TRBJ2-7,TRBV6-6,CASSYSGLAGVFYEQYF,TGTGCCAGCAGTTACTCAGGTCTAGCGGGAGTCTTTTACGAGCAGTACTTC
NA,once,TRBJ2-5,TRBV29-1,CSSRWANQETQYF,TGCAGCTCACGTTGGGCTAACCAAGAGACCCAGTACTTC
NA,NA,TRBJ2-7,TRBV19,CASAGLIGEQYF,TGTGCCAGTGCTGGACTCATAGGCGAGCAGTACTTC
NA,NA,TRBJ1-5,TRBV20-1,CSARVRSQVGYQPQHF,TGCAGTGCTAGAGTTCGGTCACAGGTCGGGTATCAGCCCCAGCATTTT
TRBD2,few,TRBJ2-1,TRBV12-3/TRBV12-4,CASRPWGGSYNEQFF,TGTGCCAGCAGGCCATGGGGGGGGTCTTACAATGAGCAGTTCTTC
NA,NA,TRBJ2-1,TRBV7-8,CASSRGTRDEQFF,TGTGCCAGCAGCCGCGGGACCAGGGATGAGCAGTTCTTC
TRBD1,NA,TRBJ1-1,TRBV28,CASSLEGARDTEAFF,TGTGCCAGCAGTTTGGAGGGGGCTCGGGACACTGAAGCTTTCTTT
NA,NA,TRBJ2-5,TRBV28,CASRPPFRQAQETQYF,TGTGCCAGCAGACCCCCTTTTCGACAGGCCCAAGAGACCCAGTACTTC
NA,few,TRBJ1-4,TRBV7-6,CASRNGQATNEKLFF,TGTGCCAGCAGGAATGGGCAGGCAACTAATGAAAAACTGTTTTTT
TRBD1,NA,TRBJ1-1,TRBV7-2,CASSRGQGETEAFF,TGTGCCAGCAGTAGGGGACAGGGAGAGACTGAAGCTTTCTTT
TRBD2,NA,TRBJ2-7,TRBV6-1,CASTLSSGREWEQYF,TGTGCCAGCACCTTGTCTAGCGGGAGAGAATGGGAGCAGTACTTC
NA,many,TRBJ1-1,TRBV7-2,CASSQNPKFEAFF,TGTGCCAGCAGCCAGAACCCCAAGTTTGAAGCTTTCTTT
NA,few,TRBJ1-2,TRBV5-4,CASSPDGGNYGYTF,TGTGCCAGCAGCCCCGATGGGGGAAACTATGGCTACACCTTC
NA,NA,TRBJ2-7,TRBV29-1,CSVVLIYEQYF,TGCAGCGTTGTGCTCATCTACGAGCAGTACTTC
TRBD2,few,TRBJ2-7,TRBV11-2,CASSFIRLAGEQYF,TGTGCCAGCAGCTTCATTAGACTAGCGGGTGAGCAGTACTTC
TRBD2,NA,TRBJ2-7,TRBV7-2,CASSLTSGIYEQYF,TGTGCCAGCAGCTTAACTAGCGGGATCTACGAGCAGTACTTC
NA,NA,TRBJ1-1,TRBV7-6,CASSPLQGRNTEAFF,TGTGCCAGCAGCCCATTACAGGGACGGAACACTGAAGCTTTCTTT
NA,few,TRBJ2-7,TRBV6-2/TRBV6-3,CASSTGHAYEQYF,TGTGCCAGCAGTACTGGACACGCCTACGAGCAGTACTTC
NA,NA,TRBJ2-3,TRBV7-2,CASSADGDTQYF,TGTGCCAGCAGCGCCGATGGGGATACGCAGTATTTT
TRBD2,few,TRBJ2-3,TRBV4-2,CASSQVGLAGGTGDTQYF,TGTGCCAGCAGCCAAGTAGGGCTAGCGGGGGGTACCGGGGATACGCAGTATTTT
NA,NA,TRBJ1-2,TRBV10-3,CAISNQQEVYNYGYTF,TGTGCCATCAGCAACCAGCAGGAAGTTTATAACTATGGCTACACCTTC
TRBD1,NA,TRBJ1-2,TRBV15,CATSRDRDFRGYTF,TGTGCCACCAGCAGGGACAGGGATTTTCGTGGCTACACCTTC
TRBD2,few,TRBJ2-1,TRBV6-2/TRBV6-3,CASSYGGRIEQFF,TGTGCCAGCAGTTACGGCGGGAGGATAGAGCAGTTCTTC
TRBD1,many,TRBJ1-5,TRBV7-2,CASSFDRGTNQPQHF,TGTGCCAGCAGCTTCGACAGGGGAACCAATCAGCCCCAGCATTTT
NA,NA,TRBJ1-1,TRBV7-2,CASSLAKGNTEAFF,TGTGCCAGCAGCTTAGCAAAAGGGAACACTGAAGCTTTCTTT
NA,NA,TRBJ2-1,TRBV5-6,CASSSPRGEQFF,TGTGCCAGCAGCTCTCCCCGGGGTGAGCAGTTCTTC
TRBD1,NA,TRBJ1-1,TRBV5-1,CASSTEPGGTEAFF,TGCGCCAGCAGCACAGAGCCAGGGGGGACTGAAGCTTTCTTT
NA,NA,TRBJ1-6,TRBV2,CASSPGGGGYNSPLHF,TGTGCCAGCAGCCCGGGGGGGGGAGGCTATAATTCACCCCTCCACTTT
NA,NA,TRBJ1-3,TRBV20-1,CSARDGASSGNTIYF,TGCAGTGCTAGAGATGGCGCGAGCTCTGGAAACACCATATATTTT
NA,few,TRBJ2-5,TRBV6-6,CATNLLESHLETQYF,TGTGCCACCAACCTACTCGAATCCCATTTAGAGACCCAGTACTTC